Given below is one T cell receptor (beta chain) in context. This sample was taken from a study of CD8 T cell repertoires and HIV-1 epitope variants. V shed 4 bases and J 7 bases; nucleotides not matched to a gene: 8. The CDR3 sequence is 14 residues long. CDR1 and CDR2 from the germline V gene are MNHEY and SVGAGI. Method: immunoSEQ multiplex PCR; TCRdb's copy keeps in-frame clones and lacks some. The table has some 87,000 clones, roughly 77% seen once. This sequence originates from a male donor with HIV. Sequencing was done on a sample of uncultured baseline CD8+ T cells from peripheral blood mononuclear cells (PBMCs). The genes are TRBV6-5 and TRBJ1-2; the match to TRBD1 covers 8 bases. CDR3 DNA: TGTGCCAGCAGTTTTCCCGGACAGGGCGGTGGCTACACCTTC. It translates to CASSFPGQGGGYTF.